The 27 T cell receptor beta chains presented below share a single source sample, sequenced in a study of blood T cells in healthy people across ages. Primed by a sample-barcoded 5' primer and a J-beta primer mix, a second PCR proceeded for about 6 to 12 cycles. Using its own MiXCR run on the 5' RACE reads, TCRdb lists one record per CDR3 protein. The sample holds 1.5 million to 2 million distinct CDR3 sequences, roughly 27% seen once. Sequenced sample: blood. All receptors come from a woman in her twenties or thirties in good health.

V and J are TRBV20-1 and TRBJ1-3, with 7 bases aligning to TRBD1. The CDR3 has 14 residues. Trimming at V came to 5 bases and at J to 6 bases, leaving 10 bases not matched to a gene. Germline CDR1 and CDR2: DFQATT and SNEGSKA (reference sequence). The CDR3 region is CSARTGTVPNTIYF. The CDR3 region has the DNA TGCAGTGCTCGCACCGGGACAGTGCCAAACACCATATATTTT.

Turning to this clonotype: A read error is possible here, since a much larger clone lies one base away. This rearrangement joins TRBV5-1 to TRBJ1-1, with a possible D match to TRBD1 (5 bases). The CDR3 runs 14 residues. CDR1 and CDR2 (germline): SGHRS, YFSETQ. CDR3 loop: CAGSSGTANTEAFF. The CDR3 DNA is TGCGCCGGCAGCTCCGGGACGGCGAACACTGAAGCTTTCTTT.

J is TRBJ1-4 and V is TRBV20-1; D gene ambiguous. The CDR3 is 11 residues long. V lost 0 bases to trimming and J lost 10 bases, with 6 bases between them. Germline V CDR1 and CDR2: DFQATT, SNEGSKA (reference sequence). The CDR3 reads CSARDEGKLFF. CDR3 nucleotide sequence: TGCAGTGCTAGAGATGAGGGAAAACTGTTTTTT.

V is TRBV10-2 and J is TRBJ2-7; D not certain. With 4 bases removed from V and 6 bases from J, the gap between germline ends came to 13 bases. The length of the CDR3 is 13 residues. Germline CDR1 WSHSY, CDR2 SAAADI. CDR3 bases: TGCGCCAGCAGTGGAGAATCGTCCCCCGAGCAGTACTTC. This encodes CASSGESSPEQYF.

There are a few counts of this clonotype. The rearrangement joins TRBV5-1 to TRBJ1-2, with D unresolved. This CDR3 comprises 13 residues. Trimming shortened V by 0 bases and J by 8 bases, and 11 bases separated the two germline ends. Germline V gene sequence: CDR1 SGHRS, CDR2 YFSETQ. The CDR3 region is CASSLERPRGYTF. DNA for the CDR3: TGCGCCAGCAGCTTGGAGAGGCCGAGAGGCTACACCTTC.

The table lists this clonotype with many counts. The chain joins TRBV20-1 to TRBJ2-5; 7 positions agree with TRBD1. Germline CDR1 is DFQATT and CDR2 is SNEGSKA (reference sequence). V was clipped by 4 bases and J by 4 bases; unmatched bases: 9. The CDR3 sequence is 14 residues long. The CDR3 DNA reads TGCAGTGCTACCCACGGGACAGAAGGAGAGACCCAGTACTTC. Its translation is CSATHGTEGETQYF.

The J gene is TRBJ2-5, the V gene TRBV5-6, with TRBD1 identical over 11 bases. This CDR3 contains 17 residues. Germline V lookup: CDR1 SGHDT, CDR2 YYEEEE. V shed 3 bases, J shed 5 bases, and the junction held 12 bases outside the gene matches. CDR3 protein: CASSSSQDRGLGETQYF. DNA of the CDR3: TGTGCCAGCAGCTCGTCCCAGGACAGGGGGCTCGGTGAGACCCAGTACTTC.

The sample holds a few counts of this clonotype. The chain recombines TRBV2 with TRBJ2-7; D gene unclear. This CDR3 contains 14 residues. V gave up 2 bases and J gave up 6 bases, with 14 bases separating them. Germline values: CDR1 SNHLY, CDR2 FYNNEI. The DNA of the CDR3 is TGTGCCAGCAGTGAATTCGTCCGGGCCGGCGAGCAGTACTTC. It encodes CASSEFVRAGEQYF.

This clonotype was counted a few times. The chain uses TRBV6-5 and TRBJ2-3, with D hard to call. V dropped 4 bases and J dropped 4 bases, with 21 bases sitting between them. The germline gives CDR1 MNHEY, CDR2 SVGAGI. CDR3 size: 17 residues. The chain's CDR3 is CASSWDGPPRNPDTQYF. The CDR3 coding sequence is TGTGCCAGCAGTTGGGATGGACCCCCCCGGAACCCAGATACGCAGTATTTT.

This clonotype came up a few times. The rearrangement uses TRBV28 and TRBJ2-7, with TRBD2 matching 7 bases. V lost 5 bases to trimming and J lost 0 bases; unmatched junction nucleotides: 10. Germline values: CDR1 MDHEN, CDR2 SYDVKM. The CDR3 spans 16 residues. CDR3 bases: TGTGCCAGCAGTCTCGGGGTCGGCGGGAGCTCCTACGAGCAGTACTTC. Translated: CASSLGVGGSSYEQYF.

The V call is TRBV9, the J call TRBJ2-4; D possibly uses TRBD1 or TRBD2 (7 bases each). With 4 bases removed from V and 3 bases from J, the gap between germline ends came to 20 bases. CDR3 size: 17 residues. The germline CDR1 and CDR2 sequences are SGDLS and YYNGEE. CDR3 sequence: CASSPHQGGPNKNIQYF. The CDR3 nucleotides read TGTGCCAGCAGCCCACACCAGGGGGGGCCTAACAAAAACATTCAGTACTTC.

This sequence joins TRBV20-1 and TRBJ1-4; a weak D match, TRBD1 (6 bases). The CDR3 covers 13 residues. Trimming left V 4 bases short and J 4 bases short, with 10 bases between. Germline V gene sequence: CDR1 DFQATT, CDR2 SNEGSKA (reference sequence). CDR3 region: CSAIDRINEKLFF. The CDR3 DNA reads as TGCAGTGCTATCGACAGGATTAATGAAAAACTGTTTTTT.

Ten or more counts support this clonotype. The CDR3 DNA reads as TGTGCCAGCTATCAAACAGGGGCTCGATATGGCTACACCTTC. This codes for CASYQTGARYGYTF. The chain combines TRBV3-1 with TRBJ1-2; 7 nucleotides agree with TRBD1. CDR3 length: 14 amino acids. Trimming removed 8 bases from V and 5 bases from J; junction bases left unmatched: 11. Germline CDR1 LGHDT, CDR2 YNNKEL (reference sequence). Filled out from reference TRBV3-1 and TRBJ1-2, the complete variable domain reads DTAVSQTPKYLVTQMGNDKSIKCEQNLGHDTMYWYKQDSKKFLKIMFSYNNKELIINETVPNRFSPKSPDKAHLNLHINSLELGDSAVYFCASYQTGARYGYTFGSGTRLTVV.

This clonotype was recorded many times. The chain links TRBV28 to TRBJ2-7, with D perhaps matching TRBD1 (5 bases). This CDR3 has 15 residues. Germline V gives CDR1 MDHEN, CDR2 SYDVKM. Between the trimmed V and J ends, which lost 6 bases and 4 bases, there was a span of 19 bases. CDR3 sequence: CASRKNLRRGYEQYF. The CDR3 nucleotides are TGTGCCAGCAGAAAAAACCTCAGAAGGGGATACGAGCAGTACTTC.

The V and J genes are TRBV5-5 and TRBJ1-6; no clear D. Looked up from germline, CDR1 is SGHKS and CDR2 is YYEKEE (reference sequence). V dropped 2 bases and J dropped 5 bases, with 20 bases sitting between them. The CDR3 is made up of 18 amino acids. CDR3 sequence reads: CASSFYFRAGNDNSPLHF. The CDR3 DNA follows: TGTGCCAGCAGCTTTTACTTCCGGGCAGGAAATGATAATTCACCCCTCCACTTT. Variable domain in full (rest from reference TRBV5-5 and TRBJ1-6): DAGVTQSPTHLIKTRGQQVTLRCSPISGHKSVSWYQQVLGQGPQFIFQYYEKEERGRGNFPDRFSARQFPNYSSELNVNALLLGDSALYLCASSFYFRAGNDNSPLHFGNGTRLTVT.

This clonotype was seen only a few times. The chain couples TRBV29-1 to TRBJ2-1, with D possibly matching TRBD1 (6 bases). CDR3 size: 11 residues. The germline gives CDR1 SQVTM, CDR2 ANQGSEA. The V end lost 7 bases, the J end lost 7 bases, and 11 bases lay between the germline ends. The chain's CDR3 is CSGQAVNEQFF. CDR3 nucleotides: TGCAGCGGACAGGCGGTTAATGAGCAGTTCTTC.

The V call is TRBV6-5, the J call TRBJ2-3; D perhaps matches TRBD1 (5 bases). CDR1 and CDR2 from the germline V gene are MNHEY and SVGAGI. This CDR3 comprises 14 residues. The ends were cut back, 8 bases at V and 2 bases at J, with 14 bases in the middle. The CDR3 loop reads CASGAGGTTDTQYF. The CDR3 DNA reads TGTGCCAGCGGGGCTGGCGGCACCACAGATACGCAGTATTTT.

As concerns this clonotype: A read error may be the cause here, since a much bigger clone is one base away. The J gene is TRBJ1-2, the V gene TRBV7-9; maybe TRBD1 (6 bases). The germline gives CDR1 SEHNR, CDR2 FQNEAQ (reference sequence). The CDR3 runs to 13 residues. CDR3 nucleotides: TGTGTCAGCAGCTTATCGGACAGCGAAGGCTACACCTTC. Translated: CVSSLSDSEGYTF.

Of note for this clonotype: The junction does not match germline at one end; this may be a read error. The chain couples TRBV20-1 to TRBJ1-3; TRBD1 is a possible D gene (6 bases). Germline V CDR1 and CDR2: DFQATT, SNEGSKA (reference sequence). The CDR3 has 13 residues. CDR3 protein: CSVPQGFGNTRYF. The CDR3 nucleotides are TGCAGTGTACCACAGGGTTTTGGAAACACCAGATATTTT.

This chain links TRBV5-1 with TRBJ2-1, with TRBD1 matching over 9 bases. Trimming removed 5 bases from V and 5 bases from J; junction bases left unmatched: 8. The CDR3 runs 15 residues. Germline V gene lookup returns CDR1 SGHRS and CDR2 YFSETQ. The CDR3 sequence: CASSAGTGYNNEQFF. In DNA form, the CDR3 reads TGCGCCAGCAGTGCCGGGACAGGGTACAACAATGAGCAGTTCTTC. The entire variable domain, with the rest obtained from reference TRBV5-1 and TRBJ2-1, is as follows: KAGVTQTPRYLIKTRGQQVTLSCSPISGHRSVSWYQQTPGQGLQFLFEYFSETQRNKGNFPGRFSGRQFSNSRSEMNVSTLELGDSALYLCASSAGTGYNNEQFFGPGTRLTVL.

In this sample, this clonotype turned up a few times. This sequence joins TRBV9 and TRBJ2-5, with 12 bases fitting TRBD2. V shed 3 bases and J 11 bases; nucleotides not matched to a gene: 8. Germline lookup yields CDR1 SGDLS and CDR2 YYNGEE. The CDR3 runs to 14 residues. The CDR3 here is CASSAQLAGGQQYF. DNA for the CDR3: TGTGCCAGCAGCGCCCAACTAGCGGGGGGCCAGCAGTACTTC.

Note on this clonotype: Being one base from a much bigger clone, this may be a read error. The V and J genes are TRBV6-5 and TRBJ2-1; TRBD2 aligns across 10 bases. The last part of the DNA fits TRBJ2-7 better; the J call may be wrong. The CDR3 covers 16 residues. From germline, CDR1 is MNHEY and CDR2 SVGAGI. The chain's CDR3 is CASSPLAGADYNEQYF. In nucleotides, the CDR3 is TGTGCCAGCAGCCCTCTAGCGGGGGCCGACTACAATGAGCAGTACTTC.

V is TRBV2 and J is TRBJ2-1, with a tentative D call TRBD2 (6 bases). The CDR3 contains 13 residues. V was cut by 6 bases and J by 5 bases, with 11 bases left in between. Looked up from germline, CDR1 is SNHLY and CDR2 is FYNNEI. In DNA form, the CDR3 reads TGTGCCAGCAGGAAGGAGGGCGACAATGAGCAGTTCTTC. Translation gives CASRKEGDNEQFF.

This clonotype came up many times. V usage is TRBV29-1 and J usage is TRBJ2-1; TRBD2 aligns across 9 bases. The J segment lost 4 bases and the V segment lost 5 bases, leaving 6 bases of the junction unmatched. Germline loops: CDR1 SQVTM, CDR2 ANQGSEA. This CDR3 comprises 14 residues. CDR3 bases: TGCAGCGTTATAGGAGCGGGGGGTTACAATGAGCAGTTCTTC. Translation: CSVIGAGGYNEQFF.

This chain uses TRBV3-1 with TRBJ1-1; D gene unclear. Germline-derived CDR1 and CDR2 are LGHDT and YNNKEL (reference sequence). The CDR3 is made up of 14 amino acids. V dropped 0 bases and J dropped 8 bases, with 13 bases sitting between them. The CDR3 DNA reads TGTGCCAGCAGCCAAGAGGTATTTTTACAGGAAGCTTTCTTT. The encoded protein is CASSQEVFLQEAFF.

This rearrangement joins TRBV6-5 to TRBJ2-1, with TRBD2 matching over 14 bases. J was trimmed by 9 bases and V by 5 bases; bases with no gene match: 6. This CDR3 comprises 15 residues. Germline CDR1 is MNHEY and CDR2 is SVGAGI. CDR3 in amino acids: CASSLTSGRALEQFF. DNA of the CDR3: TGTGCCAGCAGTCTGACTAGCGGGAGGGCCCTTGAGCAGTTCTTC.

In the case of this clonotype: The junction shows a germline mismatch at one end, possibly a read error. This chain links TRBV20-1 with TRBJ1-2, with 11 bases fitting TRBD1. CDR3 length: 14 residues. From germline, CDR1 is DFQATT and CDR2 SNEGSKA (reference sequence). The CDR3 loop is CSADSGQGAYGHTF. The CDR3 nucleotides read TGCAGTGCAGATTCCGGACAGGGGGCTTATGGCCACACCTTC.